What follows are 22 T cell receptor beta chains derived from one specimen sequenced in a study of T-cell reconstitution after alpha-beta-depleted transplantation in children. The TCRbeta library was prepared with unique molecular identifiers. TCRdb used MiXCR to reprocess the PCR reads, holding one entry per CDR3 protein. The table lists around 480,000 distinct CDR3 sequences, approximately 29% of them singletons. This specimen consisted of PBMCs from the stem cell graft donor, obtained from the stem cell graft. These receptors were collected from a human donor who donated a stem cell graft to a child with aplastic anemia.

The chain has TRBV6-5 and TRBJ1-6; 7 bases match TRBD1. The length of the CDR3 is 16 residues. V was clipped by 0 bases and J by 7 bases; unmatched bases: 6. Germline assignment: CDR1 MNHEY and CDR2 SVGAGI. This CDR3 is CASSYSIVQGNSPLHF. The CDR3 DNA sequence: TGTGCCAGCAGTTACTCGATAGTACAGGGGAATTCACCCCTCCACTTT.

V and J are TRBV5-1 and TRBJ2-3, with a tentative D call TRBD1 (7 bases). The CDR3 consists of 15 residues. V lost 2 bases and J lost 1, with 11 bases in between. CDR1 is SGHRS and CDR2 is YFSETQ in the germline V gene. DNA for the CDR3: TGCGCCAGCAGCTTAGGCAGGGGGGGCACAGATACGCAGTATTTT. It is translated as CASSLGRGGTDTQYF.

The CDR3 sequence: CASNDSGRALEQFF. The CDR3 region has the DNA TGTGCCAGCAACGATAGCGGGAGGGCCCTTGAGCAGTTCTTC. This chain uses TRBV6-1 with TRBJ2-1; 11 bases fit TRBD2. The germline V gene has CDR1 MNHNS and CDR2 SASEGT. The junction had 8 bases not matched to a gene; V was cut back by 7 bases and J by 9 bases. The CDR3 is made up of 14 amino acids.

Points on this clonotype: One end of the junction is discordant with germline, which a read error may explain. The genes are TRBV29-1 and TRBJ2-3; 9 bases line up with TRBD2. Germline lookup yields CDR1 SQVTM and CDR2 ANQGSEA. This CDR3 has 15 amino acids. The CDR3 nucleotides are TGCAGCGCTCAGGGTAGAGCGGGAGGCACGGATACGCAGTATTTT. Its translation: CSAQGRAGGTDTQYF.

This clonotype was seen a handful of times. Possible read error: a much larger clone is one base away. This chain joins TRBV7-2 and TRBJ1-2; D unresolved. V dropped 5 bases and J dropped 3 bases, with 7 bases sitting between them. CDR3 length: 12 residues. CDR1 and CDR2 (germline): SGHTA, FQGNSA. The CDR3 sequence: CASSPGHYGYTF. DNA for the CDR3: TGTGCCAGCAGCCCTGGGCACTATGGCTACACCTTC.

This chain uses TRBV9 with TRBJ2-1; D could derive from TRBD1 or TRBD2 (5 bases each). Germline V gives CDR1 SGDLS, CDR2 YYNGEE. The CDR3 loop spans 16 amino acids. Deletions cut 0 bases from V and 2 bases from J, with 12 bases between. The CDR3 sequence is CASSVAGGGTYNEQFF. The CDR3 bases are TGTGCCAGCAGCGTAGCTGGTGGGGGAACCTACAATGAGCAGTTCTTC.

V is TRBV12-5 and J is TRBJ2-5, with D possibly TRBD1 on 6 matching bases. Deletions cut 3 bases from V and 5 bases from J, with 19 bases between. Germline lookup yields CDR1 LGHNT and CDR2 FRNRAP. The CDR3 is made up of 16 amino acids. CDR3 sequence reads: CASGFQGTNGGETQYF. The CDR3 bases are TGTGCTAGTGGTTTCCAGGGGACGAACGGTGGGGAGACCCAGTACTTC.

The chain carries TRBV5-1 and TRBJ1-1; TRBD1 is a possible D gene (6 bases). CDR3 size: 16 residues. The germline V gene encodes CDR1 SGHRS and CDR2 YFSETQ. V gave up 3 bases and J gave up 0 bases, with 15 bases separating them. CDR3 nucleotides: TGCGCCAGCAGCTCTCACGACAGGCCAATGAACACTGAAGCTTTCTTT. Protein sequence: CASSSHDRPMNTEAFF.

The V call is TRBV25-1, the J call TRBJ2-1; D is tentatively TRBD1 or TRBD2 (5 bases each). The CDR3 extends over 11 amino acids. The V end was cut by 6 bases, the J end by 15 bases, with 15 bases between. In germline, CDR1 is MGHDK, CDR2 SYGVNS. DNA of the CDR3: TGTGCCAGCAGAAAAGGGACGGGGACGTTCTTC. Protein product: CASRKGTGTFF.

This clonotype was counted only a few times. The chain is built from TRBV2 and TRBJ2-3; the match to TRBD2 covers 11 bases. This CDR3 has 14 residues. Germline values: CDR1 SNHLY, CDR2 FYNNEI. The V and J ends lost 9 bases and 4 bases, in that order; junction bases with no gene match: 6. The chain's CDR3 is CASTSGSWADTQYF. The CDR3 DNA reads as TGTGCCAGTACTAGCGGGAGTTGGGCAGATACGCAGTATTTT.

This clonotype has a handful of counts. The V call is TRBV11-2, the J call TRBJ1-2; D is perhaps TRBD1 (6 bases). This CDR3 has 14 amino acids. Looked up from germline, CDR1 is SGHAT and CDR2 is FQNNGV. V shed 3 bases and J shed 6 bases, with 14 bases lying between them. CDR3 DNA: TGTGCCAGCAGCTTTAGGACAGAACCCGATGGCTACACCTTC. Encoded protein: CASSFRTEPDGYTF.

The CDR3 region is CASSVMSGGYTEAFF. DNA for the CDR3: TGTGCCAGCAGCGTAATGTCCGGCGGGTACACTGAAGCTTTCTTT. The chain links TRBV9 to TRBJ1-1; no reliable D call. The CDR3 consists of 15 residues. V was clipped by 1 base and J by 3 bases, with 13 bases between them. Germline assignment: CDR1 SGDLS and CDR2 YYNGEE.

This clonotype has only a few counts. J is TRBJ2-3 and V is TRBV7-6, with 7 positions matching TRBD2. Germline V gene data show CDR1 as SGHVS and CDR2 as FNYEAQ. The CDR3 has 14 amino acids. V lost 3 bases and J lost 5; bases outside the gene matches: 5. CDR3 residues: CASSFAGRGDTQYF. CDR3 DNA sequence: TGTGCCAGCAGCTTCGCAGGGAGGGGAGATACGCAGTATTTT.

This clonotype was seen a handful of times. V usage is TRBV11-2 and J usage is TRBJ2-1; D is ambiguous. The CDR3 has 18 residues. Germline V gene data show CDR1 as SGHAT and CDR2 as FQNNGV. V was shortened by 7 bases and J by 6 bases, with 28 bases between the two germline ends. The CDR3 region is CASTFNSPGQISFNEQFF. CDR3 nucleotide sequence: TGTGCCAGCACCTTTAATTCTCCCGGCCAGATAAGCTTCAATGAGCAGTTCTTC.

This clonotype occurred a few times. The chain recombines TRBV11-2 with TRBJ2-7, with D maybe TRBD2 (5 bases). The V and J ends lost 1 base and 2 bases respectively, with 6 bases between them. The germline CDR1 and CDR2 sequences are SGHAT and FQNNGV. The CDR3 is made up of 13 amino acids. In nucleotides, the CDR3 is TGTGCCAGCAGCTTAGGGGAGACCTACGAGCAGTACGTC. Encoded protein: CASSLGETYEQYV.

The chain is built from TRBV30 and TRBJ1-1; possibly TRBD1 for D (6 bases). CDR1 is GTSNPN, CDR2 SVGIG, per germline (reference sequence). V was clipped by 3 bases and J by 1 base, with 12 bases between them. The CDR3 consists of 14 residues. The CDR3 nucleotides read TGTGCCTGGAGCGCAAGGGGGGGGAACACTGAAGCTTTCTTT. Its translation is CAWSARGGNTEAFF. The complete variable domain, with remaining parts taken from reference TRBV30 and TRBJ1-1, reads SQTIHQWPATLVQPVGSPLSLECTVEGTSNPNLYWYRQAAGRGLQLLFYSVGIGQISSEVPQNLSASRPQDRQFILSSKKLLLSDSGFYLCAWSARGGNTEAFFGQGTRLTVV.

This clonotype appeared a few times. This rearrangement joins TRBV6-5 to TRBJ2-7; D uncertain. The V end was cut by 2 bases, the J end by 6 bases, with 11 bases between. The CDR3 contains 13 residues. Germline loops: CDR1 MNHEY, CDR2 SVGAGI. Here the CDR3 reads CASSYSQAGEQYF. The CDR3, as DNA: TGTGCCAGCAGTTACAGTCAGGCCGGCGAGCAGTACTTC.

This clonotype was detected only a few times. Here the CDR3 reads CASSLEIKNTEAFF. The DNA of the CDR3 is TGTGCCAGCAGCTTAGAGATAAAGAACACTGAAGCTTTCTTT. The chain couples TRBV7-2 to TRBJ1-1; D is undetermined. This CDR3 is built from 14 residues. Looked up from germline, CDR1 is SGHTA and CDR2 is FQGNSA. Trimming shortened V by 1 base and J by 1 base, and 7 bases separated the two germline ends.

This clonotype has more than one count but fewer than ten. This chain connects TRBV30 to TRBJ2-3; TRBD1 might be the D (6 bases). The CDR3 sequence is 14 residues long. Germline V CDR1 and CDR2: GTSNPN, SVGIG (reference sequence). V was trimmed by 1 base and J by 4 bases, leaving 12 bases between them. In DNA form, the CDR3 reads TGTGCCTGGAGTGAAGGGGGTTTAGCAGATACGCAGTATTTT. It specifies CAWSEGGLADTQYF.

V is TRBV30 and J is TRBJ1-2; perhaps TRBD1 as D (5 bases). Germline CDR1 reads GTSNPN; CDR2 reads SVGIG (reference sequence). The V gene lost 8 bases and the J gene lost 8 bases, with 21 bases spanning the gap. This CDR3 comprises 13 residues. CDR3 region: CAQVVREGYGYTF. CDR3 bases: TGTGCCCAAGTGGTCAGGGAGGGTTACGGCTACACCTTC.

This clonotype was observed once. The chain recombines TRBV10-3 with TRBJ1-1; D call uncertain. This CDR3 comprises 15 residues. CDR1 is ENHRY, CDR2 SYGVKD, per germline. V gave up 7 bases and J gave up 0 bases, with 15 bases separating them. CDR3: CAIKYPVEVNTEAFF. CDR3 bases: TGTGCCATCAAGTACCCGGTAGAGGTGAACACTGAAGCTTTCTTT.

V gene TRBV6-4 combines with J gene TRBJ2-2; D is unclear. The CDR3 is 14 residues long. The V end lost 3 bases, the J end lost 1 base, and 6 bases lay between the germline ends. Germline V lookup: CDR1 MRHNA, CDR2 SNTAGT. The chain's CDR3 is CASSESRNTGELFF. CDR3 coding DNA: TGTGCCAGCAGTGAGTCACGGAACACCGGGGAGCTGTTTTTT.